This is a list of T cell receptor beta chains from one sample in a study of shared clonotypes between healthy human individuals. Sequencing was performed with immunoSEQ multiplex PCR; in TCRdb, only in-frame clones are kept and a portion is missing. The data contain 2 million to 3 million clones, more than 90% of them singletons. The sample comprised naive CD4+ T cells sorted from blood. The receptors shown here come from a man between 18 and 35 years old in good health. Each CDR3 is given with its conserved first and last residue. The D gene is left open where the match is weak. The listing skips clone size in some rows; elsewhere it reads once, few, many or a size class.

>TRBD1|TRBV9|TRBJ2-3|-
TGTGCCAGCAGCGTAGTGGGGACAGGGACAGATACGCAGTATTTT
CASSVVGTGTDTQYF
>TRBD1|TRBV5-1|TRBJ1-1|once
TGCGCCAGCACCCCAGGGACAGGGGGCTTGAACACTGAAGCTTTCTTT
CASTPGTGGLNTEAFF
>TRBD1|TRBV29-1|TRBJ2-5|-
TGCAGCGTTGAGACAAACAGGGGGCGGGAGACCCAGTACTTC
CSVETNRGRETQYF
>-|TRBV5-4|TRBJ1-1|-
TGTGCCAGCAGCTTGGATCCGGGTGCCAGCACTGAAGCTTTCTTT
CASSLDPGASTEAFF
>TRBD2|TRBV4-1|TRBJ2-1|-
TGCGCCAGCAGCCATCTTCCCCTGGGACTAGCGAGGCATGAGCAGTTCTTC
CASSHLPLGLARHEQFF
>TRBD2|TRBV5-1|TRBJ2-1|-
TGCGCCAGCAGCTTGGTAAGCGGGGGGCACAATGAGCAGTTCTTC
CASSLVSGGHNEQFF
>-|TRBV28|TRBJ2-7|-
TGTGCCAGCACCTTGCATACACTAGGCCCCTACGAGCAGTACTTC
CASTLHTLGPYEQYF
>TRBD1|TRBV19|TRBJ2-2|-
TGTGCCAGTAGGCTCGGACAGGGCACCGGGGAGCTGTTTTTT
CASRLGQGTGELFF
>TRBD1|TRBV19|TRBJ1-3|-
TGTGCCAGTAGGTCTGGGACAGCAAACCTTCAACTCTCTGGAAACACCATATATTTT
CASRSGTANLQLSGNTIYF
>-|TRBV6-5|TRBJ2-3|once
TGTGCCAGCAGTTACTCGACCCGAGATACGCAGTATTTT
CASSYSTRDTQYF
>-|TRBV4-3|TRBJ1-5|once
TGCGCCAGCAGTCCAGGGGTTTTGAGCAATCAGCCCCAGCATTTT
CASSPGVLSNQPQHF
>-|TRBV28|TRBJ1-5|-
TGTGCCAGCAGTTTAAACACGGGGGCTAATCAGCCCCAGCATTTT
CASSLNTGANQPQHF
>-|TRBV10-3|TRBJ2-2|-
TGTGCCACCACCAGGGGACCGACCAACACCGGGGAGCTGTTTTTT
CATTRGPTNTGELFF
>TRBD1|TRBV18|TRBJ1-2|once
TGTGCCAGCTCACCACTTACCTCCGGGACAGGGAGTGATAATGGCTACACCTTC
CASSPLTSGTGSDNGYTF
>TRBD1|TRBV5-1|TRBJ2-3|-
TGCGCCAGCAGCTCCGGACAGGGGCGGGTAGATACGCAGTATTTT
CASSSGQGRVDTQYF
>TRBD2|TRBV5-1|TRBJ2-3|-
TGCGCCAGCAGCTTGTTATCCGGGGGGAGCACAGATACGCAGTATTTT
CASSLLSGGSTDTQYF
>-|TRBV5-1|TRBJ1-4|-
TGCGCCAGCAGCTTGGGGGGACAAAATGCTGAAAAACTGTTTTTT
CASSLGGQNAEKLFF
>-|TRBV7-6|TRBJ1-1|-
TGTGCCAGCAGCTTAGGCGCGGCAGGGGAGTCGGAAGCTTTCTTT
CASSLGAAGESEAFF
>-|TRBV5-1|TRBJ2-3|-
TGCGCCAGCAGCTTAGTAGGCACAGATACGCAGTATTTT
CASSLVGTDTQYF
>-|TRBV29-1|TRBJ1-4|-
TGCAGCGTGACGGCAGTGGGGATTAATGAAAAACTGTTTTTT
CSVTAVGINEKLFF
>TRBD2|TRBV10-3|TRBJ2-3|-
TGTGCCATCAGCGAAGGGCGGGAGACAACAGATACGCAGTATTTT
CAISEGRETTDTQYF
>-|TRBV11-2|TRBJ2-2|-
TGTGCCAGCAGCTTAGGTGGGAGCAAAAACACCGGGGAGCTGTTTTTT
CASSLGGSKNTGELFF
>-|TRBV5-1|TRBJ2-1|-
TGCGCCAGCAGCTTGGATTTGGTGGGAAATGAGCAGTTCTTC
CASSLDLVGNEQFF
>-|TRBV21-1|TRBJ2-5|-
TGTGCCAGCACTCCAACAGGGGTCCGGGAGACCCAGTACTTC
CASTPTGVRETQYF
>TRBD1|TRBV28|TRBJ2-2|-
TGTGCCAGCATTCCCGGACAGGGTTACACCGGGGAGCTGTTTTTT
CASIPGQGYTGELFF
>TRBD1|TRBV7-3|TRBJ2-1|-
TGTGCCAGCAGCCTGGGACAGGGGCTTCACAATGAGCAGTTCTTC
CASSLGQGLHNEQFF
>TRBD1|TRBV5-4|TRBJ2-3|-
TGTGCCAGCAGCACGGACAGGAGCACAGATACGCAGTATTTT
CASSTDRSTDTQYF
>-|TRBV7-2|TRBJ2-3|-
TGTGCCAGCAGCTTAGGACAGGTAGGAGATACGCAGTATTTT
CASSLGQVGDTQYF
>TRBD2|TRBV2|TRBJ2-5|once
TGTGCCAGCAAAGCTAGCGGGACTAGAGAGACCCAGTACTTC
CASKASGTRETQYF